The 13 T cell receptor beta chains in this list originate from one sample, sequenced in a study of T cells in Graves' hyperthyroidism and ophthalmopathy. Researchers took RNA transcripts and amplified the TCR beta CDR3 regions from them. The TCR CDR3 first-round RT-PCR relied on the HTBI primer set. TCRdb called the multiplex PCR reads again in MiXCR, with one record for every CDR3 protein. The sample contains 650,000 to 850,000 distinct CDR3 sequences, around 20% of which appear only once. Sequenced: blood. Receptor source: a woman in her forties or fifties with Graves' hyperthyroidism that later progressed to Graves' ophthalmopathy.

This clonotype was observed a handful of times. The CDR3 DNA is TGTGCCAGCCACGGGACAGTCCGAGAGCAGTACTTC. As protein: CASHGTVREQYF. The V call is TRBV2, the J call TRBJ2-7; the match to TRBD1 covers 7 bases. Trimming at V came to 8 bases and at J to 7 bases, leaving 8 bases not matched to a gene. This CDR3 is built from 12 residues. Germline assignment: CDR1 SNHLY and CDR2 FYNNEI.

In this sample, this clonotype turned up many times. The rearrangement uses TRBV3-1 and TRBJ2-3; no reliable D call. V lost 1 base and J 9 bases, leaving 5 bases between the germline ends. The CDR3 length is 11 residues. Germline assignment: CDR1 LGHDT and CDR2 YNNKEL (reference sequence). CDR3 region: CASSQGLTQYF. The DNA for the CDR3 is TGTGCCAGCAGCCAAGGCCTAACGCAGTATTTT.

This clonotype appeared a few times. This sequence joins TRBV9 and TRBJ1-5, with D possibly TRBD1 on 6 matching bases. The CDR3 runs 15 residues. V was trimmed by 3 bases and J by 3 bases, leaving 13 bases between them. Germline lookup yields CDR1 SGDLS and CDR2 YYNGEE. The DNA for the CDR3 is TGTGCCAGCAGCGGCCCTAGACAGGACAATCAGCCCCAGCATTTT. Residues: CASSGPRQDNQPQHF.

Comment on this clonotype: Given a much more abundant clone one base away, this may be a read error. The rearrangement joins TRBV11-3 to TRBJ2-1, with D perhaps TRBD2 (5 bases). Germline V gene sequence: CDR1 SGHNT, CDR2 YENEEA. The CDR3 runs to 16 residues. DNA of the CDR3: TGTGCCAGCAGCTTCCCCCTCGCGGGCCCCTACAATGAGCAGCTCTTC. Translating gives CASSFPLAGPYNEQLF.

This clonotype was detected only once. Being one base from a much bigger clone, this may be a read error. The rearrangement joins TRBV20-1 to TRBJ1-4, with TRBD1 identical over 7 bases. The germline CDR1 and CDR2 sequences are DFQATT and SNEGSKA (reference sequence). CDR3 length equals 13 residues. CDR3 amino acids: CSALGQSREKLLF. As DNA, the CDR3 is TGCAGTGCGCTGGGACAGAGCAGGGAAAAACTGCTTTTT.

V usage is TRBV4-1 and J usage is TRBJ1-4; D is ambiguous. V gave up 0 bases and J gave up 8 bases, with 16 bases separating them. Germline V gene sequence: CDR1 MGHRA, CDR2 YSYEKL. The CDR3 runs to 16 residues. The DNA of the CDR3 is TGCGCCAGCAGCCAAGATCTTCGGGCCCCGAGGGAAAAACTGTTTTTT. Protein sequence: CASSQDLRAPREKLFF.

This chain joins TRBV20-1 and TRBJ1-5, with D perhaps TRBD1 (6 bases). Trimming took off 2 bases at V and 5 bases at J, with 19 bases between the two ends. The CDR3 runs 16 residues. Germline CDR1 is DFQATT and CDR2 is SNEGSKA (reference sequence). The CDR3 coding sequence is TGCAGTGCTAGAAAGGGGGGGGGGCTCGGAGATCAGCCCCAGCATTTT. Translation: CSARKGGGLGDQPQHF.

This clonotype was observed at least ten times. The V gene is TRBV7-8, the J gene TRBJ2-3; TRBD1 aligns across 8 bases. CDR1 SGHVS and CDR2 FQNEAQ come from the germline V gene. V gave up 3 bases and J gave up 5 bases; unmatched junction bases: 10. This CDR3 has 16 amino acids. The CDR3 loop reads CASSFGSGGWKDTQYF. The CDR3, as DNA: TGTGCCAGCAGCTTTGGGTCAGGGGGCTGGAAAGATACGCAGTATTTT. The full variable domain, its missing parts supplied by reference TRBV7-8 and TRBJ2-3, is GAGVSQSPRYKVAKRGQDVALRCDPISGHVSLFWYQQALGQGPEFLTYFQNEAQLDKSGLPSDRFFAERPEGSVSTLKIQRTQQEDSAVYLCASSFGSGGWKDTQYFGPGTRLTVL.

The rearrangement joins TRBV24-1 to TRBJ2-1; D perhaps matches TRBD2 (5 bases). This CDR3 has 16 residues. The ends were cut back, 4 bases at V and 5 bases at J, with 17 bases in the middle. Per the germline V gene, CDR1 is KGHDR and CDR2 is SFDVKD. CDR3 protein: CATSDPGSGANNEQFF. As DNA, the CDR3 is TGTGCCACCAGTGACCCGGGGAGCGGAGCCAACAATGAGCAGTTCTTC.

This clonotype was seen repeatedly, ten times or more. The J gene is TRBJ1-4, the V gene TRBV11-2; TRBD1 might be the D (5 bases). V lost 6 bases and J lost 7, with 18 bases in between. This CDR3 spans 15 amino acids. From germline, CDR1 is SGHAT and CDR2 FQNNGV. The CDR3 DNA sequence: TGTGCCAGCAGTTTTCTCCAGGGAGGAGGTGAAAAACTGTTTTTT. This sequence encodes CASSFLQGGGEKLFF.

This clonotype has ten or more counts. The gene calls are TRBV5-1 and TRBJ2-1; D gene uncertain. This CDR3 has 16 residues. V lost 0 bases and J 0 bases, leaving 10 bases between the germline ends. Germline loops: CDR1 SGHRS, CDR2 YFSETQ. CDR3 in DNA: TGCGCCAGCAGCTTGGAAGGTGCGAGCTCCTACAATGAGCAGTTCTTC. This translates into CASSLEGASSYNEQFF.

This chain uses TRBV19 with TRBJ2-3; D may match TRBD1 or TRBD2 (5 bases each). Germline lookup yields CDR1 LNHDA and CDR2 SQIVND (reference sequence). Between the trimmed V and J ends, which lost 0 bases and 6 bases, there was a span of 13 bases. There are 15 residues in the CDR3. The CDR3 is CASSIESRGVDTQYF. Here the CDR3 DNA reads TGTGCCAGTAGTATAGAAAGTAGGGGAGTGGATACGCAGTATTTT.

This clonotype was observed at least ten times. V gene TRBV12-3 or TRBV12-4 combines with J gene TRBJ1-1; unclear D gene. This CDR3 region has 11 residues. The germline V and J ends were trimmed by 10 bases and 4 bases, with 10 bases remaining between them. CDR3 DNA: TGTGCCATGTCGGACGGCACTGAAGCTTTCTTT. It is translated as CAMSDGTEAFF.